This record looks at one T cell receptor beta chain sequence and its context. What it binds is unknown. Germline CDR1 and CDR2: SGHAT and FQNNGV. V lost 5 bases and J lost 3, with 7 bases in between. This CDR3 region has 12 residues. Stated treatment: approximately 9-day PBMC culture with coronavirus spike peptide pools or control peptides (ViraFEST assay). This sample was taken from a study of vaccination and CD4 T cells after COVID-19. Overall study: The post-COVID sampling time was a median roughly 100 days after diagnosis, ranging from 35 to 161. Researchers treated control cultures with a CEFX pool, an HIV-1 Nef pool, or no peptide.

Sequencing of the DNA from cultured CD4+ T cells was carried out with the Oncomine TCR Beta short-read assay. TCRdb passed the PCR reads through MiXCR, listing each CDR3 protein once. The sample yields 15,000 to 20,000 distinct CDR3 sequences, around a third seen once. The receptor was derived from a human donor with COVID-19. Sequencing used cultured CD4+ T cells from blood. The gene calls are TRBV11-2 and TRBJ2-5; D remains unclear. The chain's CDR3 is CASSNVEETQYF. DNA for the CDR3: TGTGCCAGCAGCAACGTGGAAGAGACCCAGTACTTC. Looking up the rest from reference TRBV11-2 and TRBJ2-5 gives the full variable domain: EAGVAQSPRYKIIEKRQSVAFWCNPISGHATLYWYQQILGQGPKLLIQFQNNGVVDDSQLPKDRFSAERLKGVDSTLKIQPAKLEDSAVYLCASSNVEETQYFGPGTRLLVL.